A selection of T cell receptor beta chains follows, all from one sample in a study of blood T cells in healthy people across ages. From the 5' RACE reads, TCRdb called clonotypes with MiXCR, one entry per CDR3 protein. Altogether about 290,000 distinct CDR3 sequences are present, less than 30% being singletons, with the ten largest covering 25% to 30%. The sequencing sample was made of blood. The receptors were sampled from an older woman in good health. CDR3s include the opening cysteine and the closing phenylalanine or tryptophan. A D gene is named only where the DNA matches it firmly. Only some rows state a clone size, as once, few, many or a class for expanded clones.

clone_size: few; d_call: -; j_call: TRBJ2-3; v_call: TRBV12-3/TRBV12-4; cdr3_aa: CASRLARSSDTQYF; cdr3_nt: TGTGCCAGCAGACTAGCTCGTTCATCAGATACGCAGTATTTT
clone_size: -; d_call: -; j_call: TRBJ2-6; v_call: TRBV6-5; cdr3_aa: CASRQGPFSGANVLTF; cdr3_nt: TGTGCCAGCAGACAGGGCCCTTTCTCTGGGGCCAACGTCCTGACTTTC
clone_size: -; d_call: TRBD2; j_call: TRBJ2-7; v_call: TRBV7-9; cdr3_aa: CASSSLTSGSSYEQYF; cdr3_nt: TGTGCCAGCAGCTCCCTAACTAGCGGGAGCTCCTACGAGCAGTACTTC
clone_size: many; d_call: -; j_call: TRBJ1-6; v_call: TRBV20-1; cdr3_aa: CSASDNTGSKAYSPLHF; cdr3_nt: TGCAGTGCTAGCGATAATACAGGGTCAAAGGCCTATTCACCCCTCCACTTT
clone_size: few; d_call: -; j_call: TRBJ2-3; v_call: TRBV29-1; cdr3_aa: CSVDHREGWTDTQYF; cdr3_nt: TGCAGCGTTGACCACAGGGAGGGGTGGACAGATACGCAGTATTTT
clone_size: few; d_call: -; j_call: TRBJ2-3; v_call: TRBV20-1; cdr3_aa: CSARPRTSTDTQYF; cdr3_nt: TGCAGTGCTAGACCGCGGACTAGCACAGATACGCAGTATTTT
clone_size: few; d_call: TRBD2; j_call: TRBJ2-5; v_call: TRBV7-3; cdr3_aa: CASSDGLASLETQYF; cdr3_nt: TGTGCCAGCAGCGACGGACTAGCGTCACTAGAGACCCAGTACTTC
clone_size: -; d_call: -; j_call: TRBJ2-5; v_call: TRBV4-2; cdr3_aa: CASSQSTRETQYF; cdr3_nt: TGTGCCAGCAGCCAGTCGACTAGGGAGACCCAGTACTTC
clone_size: once; d_call: TRBD1; j_call: TRBJ1-5; v_call: TRBV20-1; cdr3_aa: CSARWTGNQPQHF; cdr3_nt: TGCAGTGCTAGATGGACAGGGAATCAGCCCCAGCATTTT
clone_size: -; d_call: TRBD2; j_call: TRBJ2-4; v_call: TRBV7-2; cdr3_aa: CASSPSAGDKNIQYF; cdr3_nt: TGTGCCAGCAGCCCGTCAGCGGGAGACAAAAACATTCAGTACTTC
clone_size: -; d_call: -; j_call: TRBJ1-5; v_call: TRBV20-1; cdr3_aa: CSAAPRATNQPQHF; cdr3_nt: TGCAGTGCTGCCCCCCGGGCCACTAATCAGCCCCAGCATTTT
clone_size: few; d_call: TRBD2; j_call: TRBJ2-1; v_call: TRBV7-3; cdr3_aa: CASSLERGTYNEQFF; cdr3_nt: TGTGCCAGCAGCCTAGAGCGGGGAACCTACAATGAGCAGTTCTTC
clone_size: -; d_call: -; j_call: TRBJ1-2; v_call: TRBV5-6; cdr3_aa: CASNPGMIRTYGYTF; cdr3_nt: TGTGCCAGCAACCCCGGCATGATCCGCACCTATGGCTACACCTTC
clone_size: few; d_call: -; j_call: TRBJ2-7; v_call: TRBV7-9; cdr3_aa: CASSLTGTNEQYF; cdr3_nt: TGTGCCAGCAGCCTCACCGGGACGAACGAGCAGTACTTC
clone_size: few; d_call: TRBD2; j_call: TRBJ2-1; v_call: TRBV6-2/TRBV6-3; cdr3_aa: CASSYSTSGNEQFF; cdr3_nt: TGCGCCAGCAGTTACTCCACTAGCGGCAATGAGCAGTTCTTC
clone_size: few; d_call: -; j_call: TRBJ2-1; v_call: TRBV21-1; cdr3_aa: CASSKEVLNGTSGSHEQFF; cdr3_nt: TGTGCCAGCAGCAAAGAAGTATTGAACGGGACTAGCGGGAGCCATGAGCAGTTCTTC
clone_size: -; d_call: -; j_call: TRBJ2-3; v_call: TRBV7-2; cdr3_aa: CASSPTTSTDTQYF; cdr3_nt: TGTGCCAGCAGCCCCACCACTAGCACAGATACGCAGTATTTT
clone_size: -; d_call: TRBD2; j_call: TRBJ2-1; v_call: TRBV6-5; cdr3_aa: CASSYHASGDIYNEQFF; cdr3_nt: TGTGCCAGCAGTTATCACGCTAGCGGAGATATATACAATGAGCAGTTCTTC
clone_size: -; d_call: -; j_call: TRBJ2-3; v_call: TRBV13; cdr3_aa: CASSFGGAGDTQYF; cdr3_nt: TGTGCCAGCAGCTTCGGAGGGGCGGGGGATACGCAGTATTTT
clone_size: -; d_call: -; j_call: TRBJ2-3; v_call: TRBV7-2; cdr3_aa: CASSLVGQVTDTQYF; cdr3_nt: TGTGCCAGCAGCTTAGTGGGTCAGGTCACAGATACGCAGTATTTT
clone_size: -; d_call: -; j_call: TRBJ1-2; v_call: TRBV6-2/TRBV6-3; cdr3_aa: CATIRALTNYGYTF; cdr3_nt: TGTGCCACAATCCGGGCTCTAACTAACTATGGCTACACCTTC
clone_size: few; d_call: -; j_call: TRBJ1-4; v_call: TRBV15; cdr3_aa: CATSRDLMTGEKLFF; cdr3_nt: TGTGCCACCAGCAGAGATCTTATGACCGGAGAAAAACTGTTTTTT
clone_size: few; d_call: -; j_call: TRBJ1-2; v_call: TRBV6-2/TRBV6-3; cdr3_aa: CATPGPNYGYTF; cdr3_nt: TGTGCCACCCCGGGACCCAACTATGGCTACACCTTC
clone_size: few; d_call: TRBD1; j_call: TRBJ2-7; v_call: TRBV4-3; cdr3_aa: CASSQDRALEQYF; cdr3_nt: TGCGCCAGCAGCCAGGACAGGGCCCTCGAGCAGTACTTC
clone_size: many; d_call: -; j_call: TRBJ2-5; v_call: TRBV3-1; cdr3_aa: CASSQTLTPQETQYF; cdr3_nt: TGTGCCAGCAGCCAGACCCTGACCCCTCAAGAGACCCAGTACTTC
clone_size: few; d_call: -; j_call: TRBJ1-3; v_call: TRBV21-1; cdr3_aa: CASSGYNRSSGNTIYF; cdr3_nt: TGTGCCAGCAGCGGATATAACAGGAGCTCTGGAAACACCATATATTTT
clone_size: -; d_call: -; j_call: TRBJ1-2; v_call: TRBV5-1; cdr3_aa: CASSSWGDYGYTF; cdr3_nt: TGCGCCAGCAGCTCCTGGGGCGACTATGGCTACACCTTC
clone_size: few; d_call: -; j_call: TRBJ1-5; v_call: TRBV4-1; cdr3_aa: CASSQEGGNNNQPRHF; cdr3_nt: TGCGCCAGCAGCCAAGAAGGGGGTAATAACAATCAGCCCCGGCATTTT
clone_size: few; d_call: -; j_call: TRBJ2-7; v_call: TRBV4-3; cdr3_aa: CASSQNTGTSREQYF; cdr3_nt: TGCGCCAGCAGCCAAAATACCGGGACCAGTCGTGAGCAGTACTTC
clone_size: -; d_call: -; j_call: TRBJ2-3; v_call: TRBV15; cdr3_aa: CATSRDGWDTPHTDTQYF; cdr3_nt: TGTGCCACCAGCAGAGATGGCTGGGACACCCCCCACACAGATACGCAGTATTTT
clone_size: few; d_call: -; j_call: TRBJ2-6; v_call: TRBV29-1; cdr3_aa: CSVLRVSSGANVQTF; cdr3_nt: TGCAGCGTTCTCCGGGTCAGCTCTGGGGCCAACGTCCAGACTTTC
clone_size: -; d_call: -; j_call: TRBJ2-7; v_call: TRBV10-3; cdr3_aa: CAISGGGDEQYF; cdr3_nt: TGTGCCATCAGTGGGGGTGGGGACGAGCAGTACTTC
clone_size: -; d_call: TRBD1; j_call: TRBJ1-3; v_call: TRBV28; cdr3_aa: CASRDRQGETGNTIYF; cdr3_nt: TGTGCCAGCAGAGATCGACAGGGGGAAACGGGAAACACCATATATTTT
clone_size: -; d_call: -; j_call: TRBJ1-3; v_call: TRBV7-2; cdr3_aa: CAGSYHGTAGDTIYF; cdr3_nt: TGTGCCGGCAGCTACCACGGGACCGCGGGGGACACCATATATTTT
clone_size: -; d_call: -; j_call: TRBJ2-7; v_call: TRBV9; cdr3_aa: CASSVVPSYEQYF; cdr3_nt: TGTGCCAGCAGCGTAGTTCCTTCCTACGAGCAGTACTTC
clone_size: -; d_call: -; j_call: TRBJ2-1; v_call: TRBV10-3; cdr3_aa: CAISESRDSSYNEQFF; cdr3_nt: TGTGCCATCAGTGAGTCGCGGGACAGCTCCTACAATGAGCAGTTCTTC
clone_size: few; d_call: -; j_call: TRBJ2-7; v_call: TRBV23-1; cdr3_aa: CASSPGGQEEYEQYF; cdr3_nt: TGCGCCAGCAGCCCCGGCGGTCAGGAGGAGTACGAGCAGTACTTC
clone_size: few; d_call: TRBD1; j_call: TRBJ1-5; v_call: TRBV4-2; cdr3_aa: CASSQGSGGLNQPQHF; cdr3_nt: TGTGCCAGCAGCCAAGGATCAGGGGGGTTGAATCAGCCCCAGCATTTT
clone_size: many; d_call: -; j_call: TRBJ1-2; v_call: TRBV7-2; cdr3_aa: CASSLAATDYGYTF; cdr3_nt: TGTGCCAGCAGCTTAGCTGCGACCGACTATGGCTACACCTTC
clone_size: many; d_call: -; j_call: TRBJ2-5; v_call: TRBV5-1; cdr3_aa: CASSPRETQYF; cdr3_nt: TGCGCCAGCAGCCCCAGGGAGACCCAGTACTTC
clone_size: few; d_call: -; j_call: TRBJ2-5; v_call: TRBV14; cdr3_aa: CASSLMGPPGETQYF; cdr3_nt: TGTGCCAGCAGCCTCATGGGCCCCCCGGGGGAGACCCAGTACTTC
clone_size: -; d_call: -; j_call: TRBJ1-2; v_call: TRBV5-1; cdr3_aa: CASSLDPGNYGYTF; cdr3_nt: TGCGCCAGCAGCTTGGATCCCGGCAACTATGGCTACACCTTC
clone_size: -; d_call: -; j_call: TRBJ1-1; v_call: TRBV28; cdr3_aa: CASWAVDRETEAFF; cdr3_nt: TGTGCCAGCTGGGCGGTGGATCGGGAGACTGAAGCTTTCTTT
clone_size: few; d_call: -; j_call: TRBJ2-4; v_call: TRBV11-2; cdr3_aa: CASSLVGRGEDIQYF; cdr3_nt: TGTGCCAGCAGCTTAGTGGGCAGGGGAGAAGACATTCAGTACTTC
clone_size: -; d_call: TRBD2; j_call: TRBJ2-3; v_call: TRBV20-1; cdr3_aa: CNALGEIAGGSDTQYF; cdr3_nt: TGCAATGCTTTGGGGGAGATAGCGGGAGGATCAGATACGCAGTATTTT
clone_size: few; d_call: TRBD1; j_call: TRBJ1-5; v_call: TRBV7-8; cdr3_aa: CASSLARRGPGGQPQHF; cdr3_nt: TGTGCCAGCAGCTTAGCGCGTAGGGGGCCTGGGGGTCAGCCCCAGCATTTT
clone_size: few; d_call: -; j_call: TRBJ2-1; v_call: TRBV4-3; cdr3_aa: CASSQDRGFRGEQFF; cdr3_nt: TGCGCCAGCAGCCAAGATAGGGGGTTCCGTGGGGAGCAGTTCTTC
clone_size: -; d_call: TRBD1; j_call: TRBJ2-5; v_call: TRBV20-1; cdr3_aa: CSVFGTGEETQYF; cdr3_nt: TGCAGTGTATTTGGGACAGGGGAAGAGACCCAGTACTTC
clone_size: -; d_call: TRBD1; j_call: TRBJ2-7; v_call: TRBV7-2; cdr3_aa: CASSPNRGLVYEQYF; cdr3_nt: TGTGCCAGCAGCCCGAACAGGGGGCTAGTATACGAGCAGTACTTC
clone_size: few; d_call: TRBD2; j_call: TRBJ2-3; v_call: TRBV4-2; cdr3_aa: CASSLAGVNADTQYF; cdr3_nt: TGTGCCAGCAGCCTGGCGGGAGTCAACGCAGATACGCAGTATTTT
clone_size: few; d_call: -; j_call: TRBJ1-1; v_call: TRBV28; cdr3_aa: CASRDGDTEAFF; cdr3_nt: TGTGCCAGCAGGGATGGGGACACTGAAGCTTTCTTT
clone_size: few; d_call: -; j_call: TRBJ2-5; v_call: TRBV21-1; cdr3_aa: CASSKERPCEAQYF; cdr3_nt: TGTGCCAGCAGCAAAGAGCGACCCTGCGAGGCCCAGTACTTC
clone_size: -; d_call: TRBD1; j_call: TRBJ1-2; v_call: TRBV5-1; cdr3_aa: CASSLAIDRVYAGYTF; cdr3_nt: TGCGCCAGCAGCTTGGCCATCGACAGGGTATACGCTGGCTACACCTTC
clone_size: few; d_call: TRBD1; j_call: TRBJ1-4; v_call: TRBV20-1; cdr3_aa: CSARVGQGREKLFF; cdr3_nt: TGCAGTGCTAGGGTGGGACAGGGTCGTGAAAAACTGTTTTTT
clone_size: -; d_call: -; j_call: TRBJ2-7; v_call: TRBV18; cdr3_aa: CASSPGRSRDEQYF; cdr3_nt: TGTGCCAGCTCACCAGGAAGGTCTAGGGACGAGCAGTACTTC
clone_size: few; d_call: -; j_call: TRBJ1-2; v_call: TRBV11-2; cdr3_aa: CASSQKQGGYTF; cdr3_nt: TGTGCCAGCAGCCAAAAGCAGGGAGGCTACACCTTC
clone_size: -; d_call: -; j_call: TRBJ2-5; v_call: TRBV7-2; cdr3_aa: CASSLGNWETQYF; cdr3_nt: TGTGCCAGCAGCTTAGGGAACTGGGAGACCCAGTACTTC
clone_size: -; d_call: -; j_call: TRBJ2-4; v_call: TRBV5-5; cdr3_aa: CASSLDAAKNIQYF; cdr3_nt: TGTGCCAGCAGCTTGGATGCAGCCAAAAACATTCAGTACTTC
clone_size: few; d_call: -; j_call: TRBJ2-1; v_call: TRBV12-3/TRBV12-4; cdr3_aa: CASSRSHSSLSYNEQFF; cdr3_nt: TGTGCCAGCAGTCGCAGTCATAGTAGTCTCTCCTACAATGAGCAGTTCTTC
clone_size: -; d_call: -; j_call: TRBJ2-1; v_call: TRBV21-1; cdr3_aa: CASSNVGITYNEQFF; cdr3_nt: TGTGCCAGCAGCAATGTGGGGATAACCTACAATGAGCAGTTCTTC